The entry that follows covers one T cell receptor (beta chain) sequence. The antigen remains unidentified. The V and J ends lost 5 bases and 6 bases respectively, with 9 bases between them. The CDR3 totals 12 residues. CDR1 is SGHVS, CDR2 FNYEAQ, per germline. TCRdb's table, derived via immunoSEQ multiplex PCR, lists solely in-frame clones and lacks some. The profile shows fewer than 25,000 clones, approximately 80% of them singletons. This entry belongs to a study of tumor-infiltrating lymphocytes in localized non-small cell lung cancer. As for the study in general: Some samples were collected after neoadjuvant chemotherapy; smokers, never-smokers and several histologies were included.

Findings of the study overall: Different pieces of the same tissue were used for each assay. TCRbeta sequencing showed higher T cell infiltration in tumors than uninvolved lung.

The sequenced sample was lung tumor tissue. The chain employs TRBV7-6 and TRBJ2-3; no clear D gene. The TCR originated in a human donor with non-small cell lung cancer. The DNA of the CDR3 is TGTGCCAGCAGCATAGAGAAGGATACGCAGTATTTT. As protein: CASSIEKDTQYF.